This T cell receptor beta chain emerged from a study of shared clonotypes between healthy human individuals. In the study overall: Participating donors consisted of two women and three men aged 18 to 49.

The junction had 3 bases not matched to a gene; V was cut back by 5 bases and J by 8 bases. This CDR3 comprises 13 residues. CDR1 is SGHVS, CDR2 FQNEAQ, per germline. Repertoires were generated with immunoSEQ multiplex PCR, while TCRdb's copy carries only in-frame clones and drops some. The profile covers about 2 million clones, with just under 95% appearing a single time and 0.9% to 1.3% taken by the ten largest. Naive CD8 cells, CD45RO-negative and positively selected for CCR7, excluded terminally differentiated effector memory CD45RA+ cells. Whole-study findings and limits: Memory subsets had estimated richness that was generally smaller than that of naive subsets.

This clone was seen just once. Its specificity is not known. The receptor was isolated from a man younger than 30 in good health. The sample consisted of naive CD8+ T cells sorted from blood. This chain uses TRBV7-8 with TRBJ2-1; 10 bases map to TRBD2. The CDR3 sequence is CASSQGTSDEQFF. Written as DNA, the CDR3 is TGTGCCAGCAGCCAAGGGACTAGCGATGAGCAGTTCTTC.